These T cell receptor beta chains were read from a single sample in a study of OX40 agonist ivuxolimab in advanced cancers. TCRdb keeps only in-frame clones here, not all; method: immunoSEQ multiplex PCR. The repertoire holds about 58,000 clones, with about 85% as singletons. The specimen was CD4+ or CD8+ T cells sorted from blood, collected in a trial of the OX40 agonist ivuxolimab. The receptors here all came from an adult with an advanced solid tumor such as melanoma, head and neck, liver or kidney cancer. Each CDR3 is given without its conserved first and last residue. Each record gives: V gene, J gene, CDR3 protein.

>TRBV11-1|TRBJ2-2
ASSPGQLATGELF
>TRBV4-1|TRBJ1-3
ASSQHAGTGLSGNTIY
>TRBV4-1|TRBJ2-5
ASSHGRQGPGETQY
>TRBV9|TRBJ2-7
ASSSGGTAYEQY
>TRBV6-6|TRBJ2-2
ASSYSGANTGELF
>TRBV4-2|TRBJ2-1
ASSTRKTSGSGNEQF
>TRBV2|TRBJ1-6
ASRTGTSGSPLH
>TRBV5-1|TRBJ1-1
ASRRTGGVGTEAF
>TRBV21-1|TRBJ2-4
ASYLAKNIQY
>TRBV5-1|TRBJ1-1
ASSLGSNTEAF
>TRBV6-1|TRBJ2-7
ASSRREQY
>TRBV9|TRBJ1-2
ASSVAGPNYGYT
>TRBV2|TRBJ2-7
ASFRPYEQY
>TRBV29-1|TRBJ2-5
SVTRQLQETQY
>TRBV19|TRBJ1-1
ARQGKGTEAF
>TRBV18|TRBJ2-1
ASSPQPGQNEQF
>TRBV18|TRBJ2-1
ASSPSENEQF
>TRBV6-5|NA
ASNQGTPLGEQY
>TRBV11-2|TRBJ1-5
ASSLGTVNQPQH
>TRBV5-4|TRBJ2-7
ASSMGPYEQY
>TRBV7-9|TRBJ1-6
ASSLVRGFGNSPLH
>TRBV7-9|TRBJ2-5
ASSPTGRETQY
>TRBV2|TRBJ2-7
ASSDRGLNEQY
>TRBV5-1|TRBJ2-1
ASSRDRQGRYNEQF
>TRBV5-1|TRBJ1-5
ASSHTAGGKAQH
>TRBV10-1|TRBJ2-2
ASSESRVTNTGELF
>TRBV7-3|TRBJ1-4
ASSSRPGQGEEKLF
>TRBV7-9|TRBJ1-2
ASSLDTGGWRGYT
>TRBV30|TRBJ1-3
AWRGQGRNTIY
>TRBV18|TRBJ1-1
ASSLDRGPTEAF
>TRBV18|TRBJ2-7
ASSPGGHLHEQY
>TRBV7-9|TRBJ2-5
ASSPQETQY
>TRBV18|TRBJ1-2
ASSPPGTSYGYT
>TRBV7-8|TRBJ1-1
ASSLGSKAF
>TRBV4-1|TRBJ2-3
ASSQELQGRQY
>TRBV18|TRBJ1-6
ASSPPGQGKWSPLH
>TRBV5-1|TRBJ1-1
ASSLDRPYTEAF
>TRBV30|TRBJ2-3
AWSVGALGTDTQY
>TRBV9|TRBJ2-2
ASSVQGANTGELF
>TRBV6-5|TRBJ2-7
ASSYSEPGQGYEQY
>TRBV19|TRBJ1-5
ASSSAVLQPQH
>TRBV10-3|TRBJ1-4
AISAQSYEKLF
>TRBV20-1|TRBJ1-3
SGREMGTIY
>TRBV19|TRBJ1-2
ASNQAAGGYT
>TRBV6-5|TRBJ2-2
ASSPGPANTGELF
>TRBV28|TRBJ2-3
ASSSLGTDTQY
>TRBV5-1|TRBJ1-4
ASSLDQGSNEKLF
>TRBV5-1|TRBJ2-1
ASKLGFQGVGNEQF
>TRBV27|TRBJ1-5
ASSLAGAREPQH
>TRBV5-1|TRBJ2-7
ASTVDGAYEQY
>TRBV11-3|TRBJ2-7
ASSPGESQGQY
>TRBV30|TRBJ1-1
AWSVDNRPAEAF
>TRBV6-6|TRBJ1-5
ASKVRGQPQH
>TRBV11-3|TRBJ2-1
ASSIGLKNNEQF
>TRBV15|TRBJ1-1
ATSRGSGQGEAF
>TRBV6-5|TRBJ1-2
ASSLPPGQGGGYT
>TRBV7-3|TRBJ2-2
ASSRHGTGVNTGELF
>TRBV11-2|TRBJ2-7
ASSPSVRDRGSEQY
>TRBV15|TRBJ1-1
ATSATRGPETEAF
>TRBV29-1|TRBJ2-1
SVVASGRSNEQF